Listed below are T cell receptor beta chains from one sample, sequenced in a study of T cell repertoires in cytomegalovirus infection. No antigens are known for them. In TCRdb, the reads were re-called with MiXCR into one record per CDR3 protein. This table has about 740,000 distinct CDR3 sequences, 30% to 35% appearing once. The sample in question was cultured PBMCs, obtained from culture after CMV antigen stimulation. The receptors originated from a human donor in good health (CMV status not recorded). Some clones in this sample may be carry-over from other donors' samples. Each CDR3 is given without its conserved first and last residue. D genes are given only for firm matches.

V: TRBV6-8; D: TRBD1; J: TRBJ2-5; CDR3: ASSRRTGGIGQTQY
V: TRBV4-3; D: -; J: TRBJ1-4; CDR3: ASSPGGLQGEKLF
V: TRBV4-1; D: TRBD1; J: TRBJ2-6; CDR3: ASSLGQGPSSGANVLT
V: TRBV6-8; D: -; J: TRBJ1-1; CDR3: ASSYGLGGWTEAF
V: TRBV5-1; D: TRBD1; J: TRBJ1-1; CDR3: ASNQGARDTEAF
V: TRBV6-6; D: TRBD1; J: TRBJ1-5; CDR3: ASSYSNRGDQPQH
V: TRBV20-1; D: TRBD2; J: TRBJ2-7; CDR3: SARLAGGEQY
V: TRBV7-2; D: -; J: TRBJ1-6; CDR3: ASSPGAALHRSYNSPLH
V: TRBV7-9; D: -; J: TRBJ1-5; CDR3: ASRLGSGKQH
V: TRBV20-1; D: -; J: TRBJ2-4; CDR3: SAARGRSVENIQY
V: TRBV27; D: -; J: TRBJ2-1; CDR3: ASSFVSSGEQF
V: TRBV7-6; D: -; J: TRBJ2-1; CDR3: ASQVMASSNEQF
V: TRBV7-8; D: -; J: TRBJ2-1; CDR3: ASSYQGTLPWGSSYNEQF
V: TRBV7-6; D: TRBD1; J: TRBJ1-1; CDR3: ASTSGGTEAF
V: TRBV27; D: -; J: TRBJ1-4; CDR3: ASSSHGAGNEKLF
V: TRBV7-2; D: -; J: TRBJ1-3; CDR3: ASSLAGGGTGNTIY
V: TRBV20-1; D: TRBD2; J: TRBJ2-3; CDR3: SASALSGADTQY
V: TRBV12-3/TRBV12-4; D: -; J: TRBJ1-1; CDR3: ASSPNIQKVNTEAF
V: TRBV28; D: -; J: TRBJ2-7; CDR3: ASSLTVSEQY
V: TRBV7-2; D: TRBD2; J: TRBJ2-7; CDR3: ASSLASSGYEQY
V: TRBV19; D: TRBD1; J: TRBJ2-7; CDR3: ASSIIDRGSYEQY
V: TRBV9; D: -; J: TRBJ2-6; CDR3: ASSVAPGGPGANVLT
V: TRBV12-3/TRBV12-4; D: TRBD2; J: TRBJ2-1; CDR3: ASSSVSSGGNEQF
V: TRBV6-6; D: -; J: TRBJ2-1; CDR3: ASSLTRVAGNEQF
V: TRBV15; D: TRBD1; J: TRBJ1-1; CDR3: ATSRGQGIESAF
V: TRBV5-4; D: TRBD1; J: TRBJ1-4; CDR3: ASSRIGTDNEKLF
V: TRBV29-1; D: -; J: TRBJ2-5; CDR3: SAQGPMDQETQY
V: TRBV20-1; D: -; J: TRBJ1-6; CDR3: SASVLDVSRDSPLH
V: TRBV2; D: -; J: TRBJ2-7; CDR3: ASSGQLSSYEQY
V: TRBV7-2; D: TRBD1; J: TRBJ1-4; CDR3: ASRARGDEKLF
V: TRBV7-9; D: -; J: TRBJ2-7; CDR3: ASSLRRYEQY
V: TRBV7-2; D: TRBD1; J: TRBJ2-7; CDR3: ASRRGGQGIYEQY
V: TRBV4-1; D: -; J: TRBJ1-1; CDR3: ASSQDPGEANTEAF
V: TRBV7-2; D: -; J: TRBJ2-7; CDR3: ASSPEAANYEQY
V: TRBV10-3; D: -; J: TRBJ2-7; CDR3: AISDFSGLQYEQY
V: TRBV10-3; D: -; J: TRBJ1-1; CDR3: AISEFGDTEAF
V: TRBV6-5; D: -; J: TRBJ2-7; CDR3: ASSWRLVREQY
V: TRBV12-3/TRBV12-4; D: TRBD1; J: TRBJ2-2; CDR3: ASSLSRGWTGELF
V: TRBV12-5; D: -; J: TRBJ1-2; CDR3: ASGLVGYHGYT
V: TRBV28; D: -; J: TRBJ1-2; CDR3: ASSLSVGYT
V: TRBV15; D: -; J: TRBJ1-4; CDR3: ATSKSGSPRREKLF
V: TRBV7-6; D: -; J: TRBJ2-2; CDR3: ASSLPLVVGAGELF
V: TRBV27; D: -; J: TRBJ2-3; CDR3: ASRRGSEDTQY
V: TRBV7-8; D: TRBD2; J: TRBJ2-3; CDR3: ASNLRRSGGAGGTDTQY
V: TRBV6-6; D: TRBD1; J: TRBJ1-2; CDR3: ASSYEAGGVYGYT
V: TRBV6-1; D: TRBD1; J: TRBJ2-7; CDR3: ASSEAPGQAYEQY
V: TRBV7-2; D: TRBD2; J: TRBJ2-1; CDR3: ASSLRAGTLLTNEQF
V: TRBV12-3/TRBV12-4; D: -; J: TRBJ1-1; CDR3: ASSPLEDIRNTEAF
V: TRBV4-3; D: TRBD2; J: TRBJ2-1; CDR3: ASSQEREGPYNEQF
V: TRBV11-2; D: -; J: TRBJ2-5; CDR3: ASSASAGETQY
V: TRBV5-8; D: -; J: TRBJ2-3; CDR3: ASSFAQVGDTQY
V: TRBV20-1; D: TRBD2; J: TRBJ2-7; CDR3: SARTSPYDEQY
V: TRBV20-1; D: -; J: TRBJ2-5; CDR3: SAYEDGETQY
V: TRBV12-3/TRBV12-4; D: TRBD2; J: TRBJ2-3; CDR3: ASSLPTGGVDTQY
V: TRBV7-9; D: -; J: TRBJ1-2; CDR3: ASSYPGGANYGYT
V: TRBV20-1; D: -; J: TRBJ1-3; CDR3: SAYSGNTIY
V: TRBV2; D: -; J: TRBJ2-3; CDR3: ASNGDFSTDTQY
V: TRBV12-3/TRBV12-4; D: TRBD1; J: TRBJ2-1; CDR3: ASSFYRGNEQF
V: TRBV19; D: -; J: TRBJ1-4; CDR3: ASRVGNEKLF
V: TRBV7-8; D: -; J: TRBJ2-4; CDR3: ASSLARGSIAKNIQY